Following are 28 T cell receptor beta chains from one sample sequenced in a study of cytomegalovirus exposure and HLA in healthy donors. The primer mix had 60 Vbeta and 13 Jbeta primers. This table comes from immunoSEQ multiplex PCR, and its TCRdb copy is limited to in-frame clones, with some not included. This table has just over 150,000 clones, around 84% appearing once. The sample taken for sequencing was PBMCs. The receptors derive from a woman in her forties in good health and CMV-seronegative.

The chain couples TRBV18 to TRBJ1-6; no firm D call. Germline assignment: CDR1 KGHSH and CDR2 LQKENI. The CDR3 extends over 14 amino acids. The ends were cut back, 6 bases at V and 7 bases at J, with 13 bases in the middle. The DNA for the CDR3 is TGTGCCAGCTCCAGGTCAAATCGGAATTCACCCCTCCACTTT. Its protein is CASSRSNRNSPLHF.

The chain uses TRBV2 and TRBJ1-2; TRBD1 matches at 8 bases. Trimming at V came to 2 bases and at J to 8 bases, leaving 4 bases not matched to a gene. CDR1 and CDR2 from the germline V gene are SNHLY and FYNNEI. The CDR3 runs to 13 residues. CDR3 amino acids: CASSEWQGAGYTF. The CDR3 DNA is TGTGCCAGCAGTGAATGGCAGGGGGCGGGCTACACCTTC.

This chain joins TRBV6-1 and TRBJ1-1; 7 nucleotides line up with TRBD1. Germline-derived CDR1 and CDR2 are MNHNS and SASEGT. The V segment lost 9 bases and the J segment 1 base; nucleotides outside the gene matches: 11. This CDR3 has 15 residues. CDR3 coding DNA: TGTGCCAGTCAGCCCGGCTGGACAGGGAACACTGAAGCTTTCTTT. Its protein is CASQPGWTGNTEAFF.

The J gene is TRBJ1-5, the V gene TRBV7-8; D might be TRBD1 (6 bases). V lost 0 bases and J 7 bases, leaving 10 bases between the germline ends. Germline CDR1 SGHVS, CDR2 FQNEAQ. This CDR3 region has 14 residues. Here the CDR3 DNA reads TGTGCCAGCAGCTTAGCTATGGACAGCCAGCCCCAGCATTTT. Translating gives CASSLAMDSQPQHF.

The V and J genes are TRBV12-5 and TRBJ1-3; D possibly corresponds to TRBD1 (5 bases). V was clipped by 0 bases and J by 4 bases, with 10 bases between them. The CDR3 contains 15 residues. Germline assignment: CDR1 LGHNT and CDR2 FRNRAP. The CDR3 protein is CASGLVQAAGNTIYF. As DNA, the CDR3 is TGTGCTAGTGGTTTGGTACAGGCAGCCGGAAACACCATATATTTT.

The J gene is TRBJ1-1, the V gene TRBV5-1; 7 bases agree with TRBD1. The CDR3 has 14 amino acids. The V gene's germline CDR1 is SGHRS and CDR2 YFSETQ. V shed 3 bases, J shed 0 bases, and the junction held 2 bases outside the gene matches. The CDR3 reads CASSSTGLNTEAFF. DNA of the CDR3: TGCGCCAGCAGCTCGACAGGGTTGAACACTGAAGCTTTCTTT.

This chain joins TRBV18 and TRBJ2-2; a weak D match, TRBD2 (5 bases). The ends were cut back, 2 bases at V and 4 bases at J, with 11 bases in the middle. The CDR3 has 15 amino acids. Germline CDR1 reads KGHSH; CDR2 reads LQKENI. CDR3 nucleotide sequence: TGTGCCAGCTCACCAGACCAGGCGGGCACCGGGGAGCTGTTTTTT. This encodes CASSPDQAGTGELFF.

The V and J genes are TRBV15 and TRBJ1-1, with D possibly matching TRBD1 (5 bases). CDR3 length equals 14 residues. The V gene lost 6 bases and the J gene lost 8 bases, with 19 bases spanning the gap. The germline V gene encodes CDR1 LNHNV and CDR2 YYDKDF (reference sequence). The CDR3 here is CATRRTGGRVEAFF. The CDR3 DNA sequence: TGTGCCACCAGAAGGACGGGGGGGAGAGTGGAAGCTTTCTTT. Based on the CDR3 plus reference TRBV15 and TRBJ1-1, the full variable domain is DAMVIQNPRYQVTQFGKPVTLSCSQTLNHNVMYWYQQKSSQAPKLLFHYYDKDFNNEADTPDNFQSRRPNTSFCFLDIRSPGLGDTAMYLCATRRTGGRVEAFFGQGTRLTVV.

This rearrangement joins TRBV28 to TRBJ2-5, with 9 bases identical to TRBD1. The DNA end is a closer match to TRBJ2-7, so the J assignment may be wrong. The CDR3 loop spans 16 amino acids. Germline CDR1 MDHEN, CDR2 SYDVKM. The CDR3 DNA reads as TGTGCCAGCAGAACAGGGGGCGGCATGGGTCTCTACGAGCAGTACTTC. It codes for CASRTGGGMGLYEQYF.

The rearrangement uses TRBV18 and TRBJ1-1; possibly TRBD1 for D (5 bases). Trimming took off 0 bases at V and 11 bases at J, with 10 bases between the two ends. The CDR3 loop spans 12 amino acids. The germline CDR1 and CDR2 sequences are KGHSH and LQKENI. This chain's CDR3 is CASSPPAGRAFF. CDR3 nucleotides: TGTGCCAGCTCACCACCGGCAGGGAGGGCTTTCTTT.

This chain links TRBV10-2 with TRBJ2-3; 9 bases line up with TRBD2. The length of the CDR3 is 14 residues. Losses at the gene ends were 7 bases for V and 4 bases for J; bases not matched to a gene: 6. CDR1 is WSHSY, CDR2 SAAADI, per germline. CDR3 sequence: CASTLAGMPDTQYF. CDR3 sequence (DNA): TGCGCCAGCACGCTAGCGGGGATGCCAGATACGCAGTATTTT.

This clone came up a few times. This chain uses TRBV7-9 with TRBJ1-1, with D perhaps TRBD1 (6 bases). The CDR3 is 15 residues long. The V end lost 3 bases, the J end lost 0 bases, and 11 bases lay between the germline ends. Per the germline V gene, CDR1 is SEHNR and CDR2 is FQNEAQ (reference sequence). This CDR3 is CASSLQQGMNTEAFF. The CDR3 nucleotides read TGTGCCAGCAGCTTGCAACAGGGTATGAACACTGAAGCTTTCTTT. The full variable domain, completed using reference TRBV7-9 and TRBJ1-1, is DTGVSQNPRHKITKRGQNVTFRCDPISEHNRLYWYRQTLGQGPEFLTYFQNEAQLEKSRLLSDRFSAERPKGSFSTLEIQRTEQGDSAMYLCASSLQQGMNTEAFFGQGTRLTVV.

The chain joins TRBV15 to TRBJ2-7; D perhaps matches TRBD1 (6 bases). Trimming removed 0 bases from V and 0 bases from J, with 9 bases in between. This CDR3 has 15 amino acids. The V gene's germline CDR1 is LNHNV and CDR2 YYDKDF (reference sequence). DNA of the CDR3: TGTGCCACCAGCAGAGATAGGGGGACCTCCTACGAGCAGTACTTC. This encodes CATSRDRGTSYEQYF.

The chain carries TRBV18 and TRBJ2-5, with 9 bases aligning to TRBD1. J was trimmed by 5 bases and V by 2 bases; bases with no gene match: 9. The germline CDR1 and CDR2 sequences are KGHSH and LQKENI. The CDR3 is 16 residues long. The CDR3 spells CASSPKKQGARETQYF. The CDR3 DNA follows: TGTGCCAGCTCACCAAAAAAACAGGGGGCTCGCGAGACCCAGTACTTC.

V gene TRBV28 combines with J gene TRBJ2-4, with a tentative D call TRBD2 (7 bases). Trimming stripped 6 bases from V and 0 bases from J, with 12 bases between. Germline V lookup: CDR1 MDHEN, CDR2 SYDVKM. The CDR3 runs 15 residues. The CDR3 region is CASSPGGQAKNIQYF. The DNA for the CDR3 is TGTGCCAGCAGCCCGGGGGGCCAAGCCAAAAACATTCAGTACTTC.

The chain couples TRBV5-6 to TRBJ1-3, with D possibly matching TRBD1 (6 bases). The CDR3 is made up of 15 amino acids. CDR1 and CDR2 from the germline V gene are SGHDT and YYEEEE. The V gene lost 4 bases and the J gene lost 7 bases, with 18 bases spanning the gap. DNA of the CDR3: TGTGCCAGCAGCACGTACTCGACAGGCAGGAACACCATATATTTT. Translating gives CASSTYSTGRNTIYF.

The chain uses TRBV2 and TRBJ1-3; 7 bases are shared with TRBD1. The germline V gene encodes CDR1 SNHLY and CDR2 FYNNEI. This CDR3 has 15 amino acids. Unmatched junction bases numbered 6, after V lost 6 bases and J lost 1 base. CDR3 loop: CASREGQLSGNTIYF. CDR3 DNA: TGTGCCAGCAGGGAGGGACAGCTTTCTGGAAACACCATATATTTT.

This chain's CDR3 is CASKVTGNTEAFF. DNA for the CDR3: TGTGCCAGTAAGGTGACGGGGAACACTGAAGCTTTCTTT. This chain connects TRBV19 to TRBJ1-1; D unresolved. There are 13 residues in the CDR3. The germline V gene has CDR1 LNHDA and CDR2 SQIVND (reference sequence). V was shortened by 7 bases and J by 1 base, with 10 bases between the two germline ends.

This chain joins TRBV11-2 and TRBJ1-2; 8 bases map to TRBD1. The CDR3 runs to 12 residues. V trimming: 8 bases; J trimming: 4 bases; junction bases outside the gene matches: 3. Germline loops: CDR1 SGHAT, CDR2 FQNNGV. CDR3: CASGDRPYGYTF. CDR3 nucleotide sequence: TGTGCCAGCGGGGACAGGCCCTATGGCTACACCTTC.

The genes are TRBV20-1 and TRBJ1-1; a weak D match, TRBD1 (5 bases). Between the trimmed V and J ends, which lost 7 bases and 1 base, there was a span of 7 bases. The CDR3 is 11 amino acids. Germline V gives CDR1 DFQATT, CDR2 SNEGSKA (reference sequence). As DNA, the CDR3 is TGCAGTGTTCAGGGGAACACTGAAGCTTTCTTT. It specifies CSVQGNTEAFF.

The V gene is TRBV12-5, the J gene TRBJ2-5, with 13 positions matching TRBD2. CDR1 is LGHNT and CDR2 is FRNRAP in the germline V gene. CDR3 size: 15 residues. The V gene end was trimmed by 6 bases and the J gene end by 5 bases; junction bases not matched to a gene: 6. The DNA for the CDR3 is TGTGCTAGTGGAACAGGGACTAGCGGGATGGAGACCCAGTACTTC. Its protein is CASGTGTSGMETQYF.

The chain links TRBV5-1 to TRBJ2-7; 7 nucleotides line up with TRBD1. Germline values: CDR1 SGHRS, CDR2 YFSETQ. After removal of 7 bases from V and 2 bases from J, the junction contained 9 bases not matched to a gene. This CDR3 is 14 amino acids long. The CDR3 reads CASFSGTAPYEQYF. Here the CDR3 DNA reads TGCGCCAGCTTTTCCGGGACAGCCCCCTACGAGCAGTACTTC.

This clone came up a few times. V gene TRBV18 combines with J gene TRBJ2-1; 7 bases fit TRBD2. Unmatched junction bases numbered 9, after V lost 2 bases and J lost 8 bases. The CDR3 runs 15 residues. Per the germline V gene, CDR1 is KGHSH and CDR2 is LQKENI. CDR3: CASSPGSGRSDEQFF. CDR3 nucleotide sequence: TGTGCCAGCTCACCAGGTAGCGGGCGTTCAGATGAGCAGTTCTTC.

The chain has TRBV5-1 and TRBJ1-1; D perhaps matches TRBD1 (5 bases). The CDR3 is 12 residues long. Germline loops: CDR1 SGHRS, CDR2 YFSETQ. The V and J ends lost 4 bases and 11 bases respectively, with 15 bases between them. CDR3 sequence reads: CASSPGHGSAFF. The CDR3 DNA is TGCGCCAGCAGCCCCGGACACGGGTCGGCTTTCTTT. Complete variable domain (other parts from reference TRBV5-1 and TRBJ1-1): KAGVTQTPRYLIKTRGQQVTLSCSPISGHRSVSWYQQTPGQGLQFLFEYFSETQRNKGNFPGRFSGRQFSNSRSEMNVSTLELGDSALYLCASSPGHGSAFFGQGTRLTVV.

The CDR3 spells CATRDGQGATDTQYF. The CDR3 bases are TGTGCCACGCGAGACGGACAGGGGGCCACAGATACGCAGTATTTT. This chain links TRBV19 with TRBJ2-3, with 11 bases identical to TRBD1. V lost 10 bases to trimming and J lost 2 bases; unmatched junction nucleotides: 8. This CDR3 spans 15 amino acids. Per the germline V gene, CDR1 is LNHDA and CDR2 is SQIVND (reference sequence).

The genes are TRBV4-1 and TRBJ2-3, with 13 bases identical to TRBD2. J lost 2 bases, V lost 4 bases, and 15 bases had no gene match. CDR1 and CDR2 (germline): MGHRA, YSYEKL. The CDR3 contains 20 residues. In DNA form, the CDR3 reads TGCGCCAGCAGCCGAATCTTGACTAGCGGGGGGCCTCGTCCCACAGATACGCAGTATTTT. Residues: CASSRILTSGGPRPTDTQYF.

The V call is TRBV5-1, the J call TRBJ1-1; D remains unclear. V shed 0 bases and J shed 1 base, with 7 bases lying between them. The germline gives CDR1 SGHRS, CDR2 YFSETQ. This CDR3 has 14 residues. The DNA for the CDR3 is TGCGCCAGCAGCTTGGATTCCTGGAACACTGAAGCTTTCTTT. Translation: CASSLDSWNTEAFF. Filled out from reference TRBV5-1 and TRBJ1-1, the complete variable domain reads KAGVTQTPRYLIKTRGQQVTLSCSPISGHRSVSWYQQTPGQGLQFLFEYFSETQRNKGNFPGRFSGRQFSNSRSEMNVSTLELGDSALYLCASSLDSWNTEAFFGQGTRLTVV.

CDR3 sequence: CASSFPRGPTDTQYF. The CDR3 nucleotides read TGCGCCAGCAGCTTCCCGCGGGGCCCCACAGATACGCAGTATTTT. The rearrangement links TRBV5-1 to TRBJ2-3, with D maybe TRBD2 (6 bases). Trimming stripped 2 bases from V and 2 bases from J, with 12 bases between. The CDR3 sequence is 15 residues long. Germline lookup yields CDR1 SGHRS and CDR2 YFSETQ.